One sample yielded the 12 T cell receptor beta chains listed below, sequenced in a study of CD8+ T cells in alopecia areata. Stated treatment: oral pan-JAK inhibitor, 5-10 mg twice daily. In each case, RNA was isolated and then reverse transcribed into cDNA as the sequencing template. Sequencing was performed with immunoSEQ multiplex PCR; in TCRdb, only in-frame clones are kept and a portion is missing. Among 190,000 or so clones listed, about 60% were seen once. Source: CD8+ T cells sorted from blood, taken at week 24, from a patient treated with tofacitinib. These receptor sequences come from a human donor with alopecia areata.

This clone was observed a handful of times. The chain has TRBV27 and TRBJ2-1; 8 bases are a match to TRBD2. Germline CDR1 MNHEY, CDR2 SMNVEV (reference sequence). After removal of 4 bases from V and 3 bases from J, the junction contained 2 bases not matched to a gene. The CDR3 consists of 14 residues. CDR3 in amino acids: CASSSGGVYNEQFF. In nucleotides, the CDR3 is TGTGCCAGCAGTTCCGGGGGGGTCTACAATGAGCAGTTCTTC.

This chain uses TRBV5-1 with TRBJ2-3; TRBD2 agrees at 7 bases. V lost 5 bases to trimming and J lost 6 bases; unmatched junction nucleotides: 9. This CDR3 has 14 residues. Germline assignment: CDR1 SGHRS and CDR2 YFSETQ. In DNA, the CDR3 is TGCGCCAGCAGGATGGGGAGGGAAGGCGATACGCAGTATTTT. Protein sequence: CASRMGREGDTQYF.

The chain links TRBV11-2 to TRBJ1-1; D ambiguous. The CDR3 has 15 residues. Looked up from germline, CDR1 is SGHAT and CDR2 is FQNNGV. V was clipped by 2 bases and J by 5 bases, with 15 bases between them. The CDR3 nucleotides read TGTGCCAGCAGCTTATCACCCTCTCCGAGAACTGAAGCTTTCTTT. It translates to CASSLSPSPRTEAFF. The full variable domain, rest sourced from reference TRBV11-2 and TRBJ1-1, is EAGVAQSPRYKIIEKRQSVAFWCNPISGHATLYWYQQILGQGPKLLIQFQNNGVVDDSQLPKDRFSAERLKGVDSTLKIQPAKLEDSAVYLCASSLSPSPRTEAFFGQGTRLTVV.

This chain joins TRBV5-6 and TRBJ1-5; D gene uncertain. CDR1 is SGHDT and CDR2 is YYEEEE in the germline V gene. V was pared by 0 bases and J by 0 bases, with 4 bases between. The length of the CDR3 is 14 residues. In nucleotides, the CDR3 is TGTGCCAGCAGCTTGGAGGGTAGCAATCAGCCCCAGCATTTT. Translation: CASSLEGSNQPQHF.

The chain employs TRBV27 and TRBJ1-5; D possibly corresponds to TRBD1 (6 bases). Germline lookup yields CDR1 MNHEY and CDR2 SMNVEV (reference sequence). CDR3 size: 14 residues. V gave up 9 bases and J gave up 1 base, with 13 bases separating them. The CDR3 coding sequence is TGTGCCAGTCAGGACAGCGGAAGCAATCAGCCCCAGCATTTT. Translated, it gives CASQDSGSNQPQHF.

This clone was detected ten times or more. This chain uses TRBV7-9 with TRBJ2-7, with no clear D. The CDR3 is 12 amino acids. Trimming took 4 bases from V and 6 from J, leaving 10 bases between them. Germline V CDR1 and CDR2: SEHNR, FQNEAQ (reference sequence). As DNA, the CDR3 is TGTGCCAGCAGCTACTCCGGGTCCGAGCAGTACTTC. Translating it yields CASSYSGSEQYF.

As to this clone: Different DNA sequences within this sample yield the same CDR3. This chain links TRBV27 with TRBJ2-2; D is ambiguous. This CDR3 has 14 residues. V lost 6 bases and J lost 0, with 8 bases in between. Germline CDR1 MNHEY, CDR2 SMNVEV (reference sequence). DNA of the CDR3: TGTGCCAGCAGGCGTACCACGAACACCGGGGAGCTGTTTTTT. This encodes CASRRTTNTGELFF.

V usage is TRBV5-6 and J usage is TRBJ2-5; D perhaps matches TRBD2 (7 bases). V was shortened by 2 bases and J by 5 bases, with 16 bases between the two germline ends. The length of the CDR3 is 15 residues. CDR1 and CDR2 from the germline V gene are SGHDT and YYEEEE. CDR3 protein: CASSFGGGARETQYF. The DNA of the CDR3 is TGTGCCAGCAGCTTTGGAGGGGGGGCCCGTGAGACCCAGTACTTC.

The gene calls are TRBV4-2 and TRBJ2-7; D call uncertain. The V gene lost 0 bases and the J gene lost 0 bases, with 9 bases spanning the gap. The CDR3 has 15 amino acids. Germline-derived CDR1 and CDR2 are LGHNA and YNFKEQ. The CDR3 region has the DNA TGTGCCAGCAGCCAAGATCGAACCGTCTCCTACGAGCAGTACTTC. Translated, it gives CASSQDRTVSYEQYF.

V usage is TRBV7-2 and J usage is TRBJ1-5, with 7 bases identical to TRBD1. Germline CDR1 is SGHTA and CDR2 is FQGNSA. Trimming took 5 bases from V and 2 from J; bases not matched to a gene: 6. The CDR3 length is 15 residues. The CDR3 loop reads CASSPRTGGNQPQHF. The CDR3 nucleotides read TGTGCCAGCAGCCCTCGGACAGGAGGCAATCAGCCCCAGCATTTT.

The CDR3 spells CASSLARQANYGYTF. CDR3 nucleotide sequence: TGTGCCAGCAGCTTAGCCAGACAGGCTAACTATGGCTACACCTTC. The chain combines TRBV5-6 with TRBJ1-2; D might be TRBD1 (6 bases). Germline CDR1 and CDR2: SGHDT and YYEEEE. This CDR3 comprises 15 residues. The ends were cut back, 2 bases at V and 0 bases at J, with 11 bases in the middle.

This clone has a handful of counts. The rearrangement links TRBV5-1 to TRBJ2-7; 10 bases map to TRBD1. Germline loops: CDR1 SGHRS, CDR2 YFSETQ. This CDR3 comprises 15 residues. With 3 bases clipped from V and 6 bases from J, the junction kept 9 bases outside the gene matches. For the CDR3, the DNA is TGCGCCAGCAGCTCGGGACAGGGGCCGGTTGGCGAGCAGTACTTC. It encodes CASSSGQGPVGEQYF.